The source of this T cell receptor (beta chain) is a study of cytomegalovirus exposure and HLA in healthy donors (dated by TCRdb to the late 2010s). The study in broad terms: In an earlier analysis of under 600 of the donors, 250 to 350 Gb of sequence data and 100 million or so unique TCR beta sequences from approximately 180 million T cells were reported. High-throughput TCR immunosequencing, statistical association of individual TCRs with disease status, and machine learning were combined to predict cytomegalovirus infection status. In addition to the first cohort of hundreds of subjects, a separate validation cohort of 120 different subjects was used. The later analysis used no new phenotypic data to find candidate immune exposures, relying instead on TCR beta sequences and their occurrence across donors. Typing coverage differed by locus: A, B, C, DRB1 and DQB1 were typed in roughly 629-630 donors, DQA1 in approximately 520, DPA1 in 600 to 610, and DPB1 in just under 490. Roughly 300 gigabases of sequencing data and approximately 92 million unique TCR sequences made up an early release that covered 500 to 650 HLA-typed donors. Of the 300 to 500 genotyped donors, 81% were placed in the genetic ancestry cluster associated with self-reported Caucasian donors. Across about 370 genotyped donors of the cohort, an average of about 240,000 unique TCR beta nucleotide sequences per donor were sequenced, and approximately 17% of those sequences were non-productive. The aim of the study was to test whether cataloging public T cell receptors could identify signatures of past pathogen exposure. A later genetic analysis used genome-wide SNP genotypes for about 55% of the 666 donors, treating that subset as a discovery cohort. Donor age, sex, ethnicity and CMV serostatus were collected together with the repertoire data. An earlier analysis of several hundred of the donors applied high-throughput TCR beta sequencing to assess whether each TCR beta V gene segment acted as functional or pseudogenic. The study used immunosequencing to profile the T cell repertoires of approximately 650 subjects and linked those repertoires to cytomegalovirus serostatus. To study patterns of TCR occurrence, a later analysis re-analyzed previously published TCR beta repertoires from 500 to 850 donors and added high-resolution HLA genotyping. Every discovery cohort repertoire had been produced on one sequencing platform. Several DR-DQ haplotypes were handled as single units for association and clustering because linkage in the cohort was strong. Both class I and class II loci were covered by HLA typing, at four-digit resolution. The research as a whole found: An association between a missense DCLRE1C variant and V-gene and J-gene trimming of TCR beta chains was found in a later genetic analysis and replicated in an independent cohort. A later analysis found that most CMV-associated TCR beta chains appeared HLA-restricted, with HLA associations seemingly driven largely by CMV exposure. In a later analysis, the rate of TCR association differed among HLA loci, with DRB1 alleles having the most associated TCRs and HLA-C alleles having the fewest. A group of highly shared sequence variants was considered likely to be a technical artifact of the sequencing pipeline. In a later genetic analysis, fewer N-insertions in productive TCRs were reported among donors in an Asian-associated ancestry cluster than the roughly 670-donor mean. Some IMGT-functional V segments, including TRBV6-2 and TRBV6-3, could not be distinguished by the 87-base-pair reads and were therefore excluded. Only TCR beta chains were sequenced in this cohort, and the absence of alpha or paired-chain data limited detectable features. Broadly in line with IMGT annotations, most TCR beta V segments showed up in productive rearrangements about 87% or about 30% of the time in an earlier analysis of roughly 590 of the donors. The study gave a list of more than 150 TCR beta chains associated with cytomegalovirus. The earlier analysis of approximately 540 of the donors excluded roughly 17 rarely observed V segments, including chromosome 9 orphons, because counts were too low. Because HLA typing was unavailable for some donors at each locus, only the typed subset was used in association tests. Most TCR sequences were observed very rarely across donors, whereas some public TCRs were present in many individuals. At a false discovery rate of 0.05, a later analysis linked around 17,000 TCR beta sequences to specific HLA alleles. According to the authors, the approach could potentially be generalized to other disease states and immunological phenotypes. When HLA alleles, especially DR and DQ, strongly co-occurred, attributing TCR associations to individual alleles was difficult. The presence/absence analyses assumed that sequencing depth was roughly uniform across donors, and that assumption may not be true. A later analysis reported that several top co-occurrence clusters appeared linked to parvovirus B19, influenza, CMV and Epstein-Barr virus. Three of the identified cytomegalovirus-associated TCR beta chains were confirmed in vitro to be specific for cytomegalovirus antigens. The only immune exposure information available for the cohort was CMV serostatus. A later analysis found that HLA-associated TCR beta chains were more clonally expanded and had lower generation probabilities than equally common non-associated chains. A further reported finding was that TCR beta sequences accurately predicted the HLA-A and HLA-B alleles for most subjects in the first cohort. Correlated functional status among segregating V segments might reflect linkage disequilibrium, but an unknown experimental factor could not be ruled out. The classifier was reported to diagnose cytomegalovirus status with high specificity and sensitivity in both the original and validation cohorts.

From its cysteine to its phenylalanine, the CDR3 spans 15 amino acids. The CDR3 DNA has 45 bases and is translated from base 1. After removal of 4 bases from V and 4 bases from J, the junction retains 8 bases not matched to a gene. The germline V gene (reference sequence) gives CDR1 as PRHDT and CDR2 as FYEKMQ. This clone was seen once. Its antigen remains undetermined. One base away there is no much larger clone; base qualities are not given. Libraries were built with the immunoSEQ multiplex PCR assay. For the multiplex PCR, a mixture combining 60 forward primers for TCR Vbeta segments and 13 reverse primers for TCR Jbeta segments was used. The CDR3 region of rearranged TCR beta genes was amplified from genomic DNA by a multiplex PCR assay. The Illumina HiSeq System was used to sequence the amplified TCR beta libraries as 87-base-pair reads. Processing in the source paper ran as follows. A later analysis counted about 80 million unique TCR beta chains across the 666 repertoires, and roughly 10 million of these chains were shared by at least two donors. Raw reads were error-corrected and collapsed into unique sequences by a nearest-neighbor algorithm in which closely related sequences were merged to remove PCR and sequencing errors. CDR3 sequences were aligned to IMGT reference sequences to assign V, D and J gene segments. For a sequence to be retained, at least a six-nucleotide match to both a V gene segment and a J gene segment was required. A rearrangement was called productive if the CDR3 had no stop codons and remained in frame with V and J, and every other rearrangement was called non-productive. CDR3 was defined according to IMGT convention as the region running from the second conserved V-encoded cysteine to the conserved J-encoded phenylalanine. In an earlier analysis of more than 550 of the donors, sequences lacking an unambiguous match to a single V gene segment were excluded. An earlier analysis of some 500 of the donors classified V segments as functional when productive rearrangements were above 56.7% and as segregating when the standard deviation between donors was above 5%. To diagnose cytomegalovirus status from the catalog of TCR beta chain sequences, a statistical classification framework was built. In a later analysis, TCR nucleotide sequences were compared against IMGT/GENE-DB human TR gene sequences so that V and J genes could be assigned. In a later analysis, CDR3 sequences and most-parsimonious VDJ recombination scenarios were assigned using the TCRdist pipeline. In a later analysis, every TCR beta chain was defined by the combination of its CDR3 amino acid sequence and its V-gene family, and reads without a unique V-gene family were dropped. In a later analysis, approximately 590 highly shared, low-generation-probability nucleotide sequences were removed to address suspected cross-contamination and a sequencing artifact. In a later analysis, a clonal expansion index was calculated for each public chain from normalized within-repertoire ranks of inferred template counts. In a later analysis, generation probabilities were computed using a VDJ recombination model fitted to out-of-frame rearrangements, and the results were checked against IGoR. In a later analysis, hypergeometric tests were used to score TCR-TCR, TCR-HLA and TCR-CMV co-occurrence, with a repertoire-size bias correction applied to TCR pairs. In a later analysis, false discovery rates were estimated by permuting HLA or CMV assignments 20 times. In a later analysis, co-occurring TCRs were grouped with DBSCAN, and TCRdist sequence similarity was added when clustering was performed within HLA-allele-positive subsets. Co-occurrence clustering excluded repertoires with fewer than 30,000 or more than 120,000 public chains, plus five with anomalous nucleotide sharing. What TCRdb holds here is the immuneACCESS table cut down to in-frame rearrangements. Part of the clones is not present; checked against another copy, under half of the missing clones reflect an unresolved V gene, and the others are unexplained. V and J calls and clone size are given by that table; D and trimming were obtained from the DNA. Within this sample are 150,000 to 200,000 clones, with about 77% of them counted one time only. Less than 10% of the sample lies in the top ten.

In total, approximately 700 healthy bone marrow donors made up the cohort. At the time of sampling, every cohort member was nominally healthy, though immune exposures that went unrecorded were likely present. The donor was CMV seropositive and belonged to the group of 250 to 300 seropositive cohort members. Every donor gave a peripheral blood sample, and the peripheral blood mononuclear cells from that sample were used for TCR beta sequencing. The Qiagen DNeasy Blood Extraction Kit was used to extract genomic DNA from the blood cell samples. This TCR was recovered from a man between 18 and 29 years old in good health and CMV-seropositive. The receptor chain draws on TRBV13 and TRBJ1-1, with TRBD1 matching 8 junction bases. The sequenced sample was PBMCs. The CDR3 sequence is CASSYQDRVGTEAFF. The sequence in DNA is TGTGCCAGCAGCTACCAGGACAGGGTGGGCACTGAAGCTTTCTTT.